The 9 T cell receptor beta chains given below trace back to one sample, sequenced in a study of blood T cell repertoires in COVID-19. Sequencing used immunoSEQ multiplex PCR; TCRdb keeps in-frame clones, though not all of them. The repertoire holds more than 250,000 clones, with approximately 85% as singletons. Sequenced material: peripheral blood. The receptors here all came from a man aged 50 to 60 with active or convalescent COVID-19.

This sequence joins TRBV30 and TRBJ1-1; TRBD1 is a possible D gene (5 bases). CDR1 GTSNPN and CDR2 SVGIG come from the germline V gene (reference sequence). The CDR3 consists of 12 residues. Trimming stripped 8 bases from V and 5 bases from J, with 15 bases between. The CDR3 here is CAGGREGTEAFF. CDR3 sequence (DNA): TGTGCCGGTGGCAGGGAGGGAACTGAAGCTTTCTTT.

This clone was found once. V is TRBV7-3 and J is TRBJ1-2; D perhaps matches TRBD1 (5 bases). Per germline, CDR1 SGHTA and CDR2 FQGTGA. V was cut by 5 bases and J by 7 bases, with 20 bases left in between. This CDR3 is 15 amino acids long. The CDR3 sequence is CASSPQGIGIGGYTF. In nucleotides, the CDR3 is TGTGCCAGCAGCCCTCAGGGTATCGGAATAGGTGGCTACACCTTC.

The DNA for the CDR3 is TGTGCCAGCTCCCCGACAGGGTCGTGGACTGAAGCTTTCTTT. It translates to CASSPTGSWTEAFF. The rearrangement links TRBV18 to TRBJ1-1, with TRBD1 matching 7 bases. The CDR3 has 14 residues. Germline-derived CDR1 and CDR2 are KGHSH and LQKENI. Trimming removed 6 bases from V and 5 bases from J; junction bases left unmatched: 9.

The chain is built from TRBV27 and TRBJ1-1, with a possible D match to TRBD1 (5 bases). Per the germline V gene, CDR1 is MNHEY and CDR2 is SMNVEV (reference sequence). V lost 2 bases and J lost 3, with 16 bases in between. There are 16 residues in the CDR3. CDR3 in DNA: TGTGCCAGCAGTTTAAAATCGGGGGGGTATGACACTGAAGCTTTCTTT. It specifies CASSLKSGGYDTEAFF.

Note on this clone: A junction end diverges from the germline sequence, so it may reflect a read error. This chain connects TRBV7-8 to TRBJ1-1; TRBD1 agrees at 8 bases. The CDR3 totals 16 residues. In germline, CDR1 is SGHVS, CDR2 FQNEAQ. DNA for the CDR3: TGTGCCAGCAGCTTGCGGACAGGGACTGGGAACGCTGAAGCTTTCTTT. Translation: CASSLRTGTGNAEAFF.

The CDR3 nucleotides read TGCGCCAGCAGCTTAACGGACTCCACTGAAGCTTTCTTT. It codes for CASSLTDSTEAFF. The chain is built from TRBV5-1 and TRBJ1-1, with no clear D. The CDR3 is 13 residues long. CDR1 is SGHRS, CDR2 YFSETQ, per germline. V dropped 2 bases and J dropped 4 bases, with 9 bases sitting between them.

The chain employs TRBV5-1 and TRBJ1-1, with 8 bases identical to TRBD1. With V trimmed by 0 bases and J by 3 bases, 7 bases remained unmatched. Germline V gene sequence: CDR1 SGHRS, CDR2 YFSETQ. The length of the CDR3 is 16 residues. The CDR3 DNA reads as TGCGCCAGCAGCTTGGAGCTGGGACAGGTGTACACTGAAGCTTTCTTT. Translating gives CASSLELGQVYTEAFF. Complete variable domain (other parts from reference TRBV5-1 and TRBJ1-1): KAGVTQTPRYLIKTRGQQVTLSCSPISGHRSVSWYQQTPGQGLQFLFEYFSETQRNKGNFPGRFSGRQFSNSRSEMNVSTLELGDSALYLCASSLELGQVYTEAFFGQGTRLTVV.

This chain uses TRBV7-2 with TRBJ2-3, with TRBD1 matching 7 bases. Looked up from germline, CDR1 is SGHTA and CDR2 is FQGNSA. The CDR3 contains 16 residues. Trimming took 0 bases from V and 0 from J; bases not matched to a gene: 3. CDR3 coding DNA: TGTGCCAGCAGCTTAGCGTGGGGACAGAGCACAGATACGCAGTATTTT. Translation gives CASSLAWGQSTDTQYF.

CDR3 amino acids: CASRTGVDQPQHF. DNA of the CDR3: TGTGCCAGCAGGACAGGGGTCGATCAGCCCCAGCATTTT. The rearrangement links TRBV6-4 to TRBJ1-5; 8 bases are a match to TRBD1. The CDR3 has 13 residues. V lost 6 bases to trimming and J lost 5 bases; unmatched junction nucleotides: 3. Germline values: CDR1 MRHNA, CDR2 SNTAGT.